The 5 T cell receptor beta chains given below trace back to one sample, sequenced in a study of T cells expressing NK-cell markers (dated by TCRdb to about 2020). Libraries were made using 5' RACE. The instrument given in TCRdb is Illumina HiSeq 2000. One entry per CDR3 protein sequence results from the TCRdb reprocessing of the reads, with DNA left out. The data table for this sample lists under 200,000 distinct CDR3 sequences. The ten largest clones capture under 20% of the sample. The sample was blood T cells: a sorted CD56 or NKG2C T cell subset, CD4+ or CD8+ T cells, or bulk PBMC T cells (not recorded which). The receptors stem from a woman aged 18 to 75 in good health.

The chain carries TRBV12-3 or TRBV12-4 and TRBJ2-7; TCRdb's D call, TRBD1, is unchecked because there is no DNA. CDR3 size: 16 residues. This CDR3 reads CASSPTGGVIPYEQYF.

The rearrangement uses TRBV20-1 and TRBJ2-7; TCRdb calls TRBD1, which cannot be checked without DNA. Germline V gene lookup returns CDR1 DFQATT and CDR2 SNEGSKA (reference sequence). The CDR3 runs to 14 residues. The chain's CDR3 is CSASRGQGNYEQYF.

The CDR3 here is CASSSRTGRTDTQYF. This chain joins TRBV5-1 and TRBJ2-3; TCRdb selects TRBD1, and the lack of DNA leaves this call unchecked. From germline, CDR1 is SGHRS and CDR2 YFSETQ. The CDR3 is made up of 15 amino acids.

The genes are TRBV5-1 and TRBJ2-1; no DNA is available, so the TRBD1 call from TCRdb remains unchecked. The CDR3 is 15 residues long. CDR1 and CDR2 (germline): SGHRS, YFSETQ. This CDR3 reads CASSLGAGTYNEQFF.

This sequence joins TRBV6-1 and TRBJ1-1; TCRdb designates TRBD1, a call that cannot be tested without DNA. Germline values: CDR1 MNHNS, CDR2 SASEGT. CDR3 length: 12 amino acids. The CDR3 reads CASRGASTEAFF.